This is a list of T cell receptor beta chains from one sample in a study of tumor-infiltrating lymphocytes in primary liver carcinoma. TCRdb fed the multiplex PCR reads into MiXCR, producing one record per CDR3 protein. The data contain approximately 79,000 distinct CDR3 sequences, about 70% of them singletons. Sequencing used liver tumor tissue from sampling region 4. These receptors were taken from a middle-aged man with primary liver carcinoma and hepatitis B virus infection. The CDR3 runs from the conserved cysteine through the conserved F or W.

15 TRBJ2-4 TRBV6-5 CASSSPGQGMNIQCF
18 TRBJ2-1 TRBV5-1 CASSQLTGGGSSHNEQFF
14 TRBJ2-7 TRBV6-5 CASSYHWGGYEHYF
14 TRBJ2-3 TRBV29-1 CSVSGGPVGDMRYF
15 TRBJ2-1 TRBV10-3 CTINVGAGGQNEQFF
13 TRBJ2-3 TRBV13 CASNLESADTQYF
14 TRBJ1-1 TRBV28 CVSSLPTGVTEAFF
15 TRBJ1-5 TRBV20-1 CSAVQGVRANQPQHF
13 TRBJ1-1 TRBV29-1 CSVDSQGVPEAFF
15 TRBJ2-2 TRBV5-4 CVSSLGQGNTGELFF
16 TRBJ2-7 TRBV6-6 CVSSYSGGLTGYEEYF
15 TRBJ2-1 TRBV13 CAGSFTGIPYNEQFF
12 TRBJ2-1 TRBV10-2 CASSVSRNEQFF
16 TRBJ2-1 TRBV11-2 CARSLDVGLAMGEQFF
16 TRBJ1-4 TRBV4-1 CASNRQQGATNEKLFF
14 TRBJ2-1 TRBV11-2 CASSSDSLNNEQFF
16 TRBJ1-5 TRBV6-6 CASSYRVECSNQPQHF
16 TRBJ2-1 TRBV2 CASSSRTSGTYNEQFF
14 TRBJ1-1 TRBV6-1 CASSVDPGSTEAFF
11 TRBJ2-7 TRBV30 CAWSPSYEQYF